The 6 T cell receptor beta chains listed next were all sequenced from one sample in a study of cytomegalovirus exposure and HLA in healthy donors. It was with 60 Vbeta and 13 Jbeta primers that the PCR ran. Method: immunoSEQ multiplex PCR; TCRdb's copy keeps in-frame clones and lacks some. The top ten hold about 3% of the sample, which has more than 200,000 clones, 70% seen once. Specimen: PBMCs. The receptors derive from a man aged 35 to 55 in good health and CMV-seropositive.

J is TRBJ1-3 and V is TRBV9; maybe TRBD1 (6 bases). Trimming stripped 1 base from V and 0 bases from J, with 17 bases between. This CDR3 spans 18 amino acids. The germline gives CDR1 SGDLS, CDR2 YYNGEE. The CDR3 sequence is CASSVLAGGPFSGNTIYF. DNA for the CDR3: TGTGCCAGCAGCGTATTGGCGGGGGGCCCGTTCTCTGGAAACACCATATATTTT.

The CDR3, as DNA: TGTGCCAGCAGTTACGTGGCAGGCGAAAAACTGTTTTTT. This encodes CASSYVAGEKLFF. The gene calls are TRBV6-5 and TRBJ1-4; D uncertain. The CDR3 is made up of 13 amino acids. Per germline, CDR1 MNHEY and CDR2 SVGAGI. Trimming pared 2 bases from V and 8 bases from J, leaving 9 bases between.

The chain carries TRBV7-2 and TRBJ2-2, with 9 bases identical to TRBD1. Germline V gene data show CDR1 as SGHTA and CDR2 as FQGNSA. The CDR3 extends over 14 amino acids. V lost 4 bases, J lost 4 bases, and 1 base stayed unmatched. The CDR3 bases are TGTGCCAGCAGCTGGGGACAGGGCACCGGGGAGCTGTTTTTT. This translates into CASSWGQGTGELFF.

Written as DNA, the CDR3 is TGCGCCAGCAGCTTGGGGCTAGCGGGGGCGAACACCGGGGAGCTGTTTTTT. It codes for CASSLGLAGANTGELFF. The gene calls are TRBV5-1 and TRBJ2-2; 10 nucleotides match TRBD2. The CDR3 runs to 17 residues. Germline CDR1 and CDR2: SGHRS and YFSETQ. The J segment lost 0 bases and the V segment lost 0 bases, leaving 2 bases of the junction unmatched.

The V call is TRBV6-1, the J call TRBJ2-7, with TRBD1 matching over 11 bases. The V gene end was trimmed by 4 bases and the J gene end by 2 bases; junction bases not matched to a gene: 4. This CDR3 is 15 amino acids long. Germline V gene data show CDR1 as MNHNS and CDR2 as SASEGT. The DNA of the CDR3 is TGTGCCAGCAGTGTTCGGACAGGGGGCGCCTACGAGCAGTACTTC. Amino acid sequence: CASSVRTGGAYEQYF.

The chain is built from TRBV6-5 and TRBJ1-1; maybe TRBD1 (5 bases). This CDR3 is built from 15 residues. Trimming took off 2 bases at V and 6 bases at J, with 16 bases between the two ends. Per the germline V gene, CDR1 is MNHEY and CDR2 is SVGAGI. The CDR3 coding sequence is TGTGCCAGCAGTTACGGAGGTGGGGGGACTTCTGAAGCTTTCTTT. Translated, it gives CASSYGGGGTSEAFF.